This T cell receptor beta chain was captured in a study of T cells in tumors after PD-1 blockade. Study in general: Patients received pembrolizumab 200 mg every 3 weeks or cemiplimab 350 mg every 2 weeks. During anti-PD-1 treatment, some patients continued daily vismodegib 150 mg.

The junction had 4 bases not matched to a gene; V was cut back by 3 bases and J by 7 bases. The length of the CDR3 is 14 residues. Germline loops: CDR1 MGHDK, CDR2 SYGVNS. Method: immunoSEQ multiplex PCR; TCRdb's copy keeps in-frame clones and lacks some. Of some 48,000 clones in the sample, 60% to 80% are singletons; the top ten hold 16%. Tumor or blood genomic DNA was sequenced, with inputs of roughly 600 ng to 6,004 ng. This chain connects TRBV25-1 to TRBJ1-4, with 8 bases fitting TRBD1. The sequence was obtained from a human donor with basal cell carcinoma. Specimen: PBMCs, collected before anti-PD-1 treatment. CDR3 residues: CASSDRGLFEKLFF. The CDR3 DNA reads as TGTGCCAGCAGTGACAGGGGGCTTTTTGAAAAACTGTTTTTT.